These 32 T cell receptor beta chains originate from one sample sequenced in a study of T cells after yellow fever vaccination. Each CDR3 protein is one row after TCRdb ran MiXCR on the 5' RACE reads. The sample lists some 120,000 distinct CDR3 sequences; around 7.4% were seen once. Sample: CD4+ T cells sorted from PBMCs, taken roughly 10 days after the first yellow fever vaccination. Receptors were obtained from a man between 18 and 29 years old who received the YFV17D yellow fever vaccine.

The table lists this clonotype with many counts. The V gene is TRBV20-1, the J gene TRBJ2-5, with unresolved D. Looked up from germline, CDR1 is DFQATT and CDR2 is SNEGSKA (reference sequence). The CDR3 loop spans 14 amino acids. V shed 1 base and J shed 1 base, with 10 bases lying between them. The CDR3 region has the DNA TGCAGTGCTAGAGGGGATCGGCGCCAAGAGACCCAGTACTTC. This translates into CSARGDRRQETQYF.

This sequence joins TRBV20-1 and TRBJ2-5; possibly TRBD1 or TRBD2 for D (5 bases each). Germline CDR1 reads DFQATT; CDR2 reads SNEGSKA (reference sequence). The CDR3 is 14 residues long. Trimming took off 8 bases at V and 2 bases at J, with 18 bases between the two ends. In DNA, the CDR3 is TGCAGTCAATCGGGGCGGATTCTGCAAGAGACCCAGTACTTC. Its translation is CSQSGRILQETQYF.

This clonotype was seen repeatedly, ten times or more. J is TRBJ2-3 and V is TRBV7-3; D is uncertain. The CDR3 loop spans 12 amino acids. Germline CDR1 and CDR2: SGHTA and FQGTGA. V shed 1 base and J shed 15 bases, with 14 bases lying between them. The DNA for the CDR3 is TGTGCCAGCAGCTTAAGGACCGGAATCATCTATTTT. Translation gives CASSLRTGIIYF.

This clonotype came up many times. This chain uses TRBV6-2 or TRBV6-3 with TRBJ2-5; D unresolved. CDR3 size: 15 residues. The germline gives CDR1 MNHEY, CDR2 SVGEGT. Trimming took off 6 bases at V and 2 bases at J, with 16 bases between the two ends. DNA for the CDR3: TGTGCCAGCAGCGAATCCCGGAGATCACAAGAGACCCAGTACTTC. Translation gives CASSESRRSQETQYF.

This clonotype was recorded at least ten times. The chain has TRBV20-1 and TRBJ1-5; D is unresolved. V was pared by 6 bases and J by 6 bases, with 15 bases between. The CDR3 runs to 13 residues. The germline gives CDR1 DFQATT, CDR2 SNEGSKA (reference sequence). This chain's CDR3 is CSAAGRSAQPQHF. For the CDR3, the DNA is TGCAGTGCCGCGGGGAGATCGGCTCAGCCCCAGCATTTT.

This clonotype came up many times. J is TRBJ1-1 and V is TRBV6-1; 7 positions agree with TRBD1. CDR3 size: 16 residues. With V trimmed by 5 bases and J by 3 bases, 12 bases remained unmatched. Looked up from germline, CDR1 is MNHNS and CDR2 is SASEGT. The CDR3 DNA is TGTGCCAGCAGTAAGACGACAGGGTGGACGGACACTGAAGCTTTCTTT. Amino acid sequence: CASSKTTGWTDTEAFF.

This clonotype has a count of ten or more. The chain employs TRBV20-1 and TRBJ1-2; perhaps TRBD1 as D (6 bases). CDR3 length equals 14 residues. The germline V gene has CDR1 DFQATT and CDR2 SNEGSKA (reference sequence). V was trimmed by 1 base and J by 8 bases, leaving 17 bases between them. The CDR3 region is CSARGVQGMYGYTF. The CDR3, as DNA: TGCAGTGCTAGAGGTGTGCAGGGGATGTACGGCTACACCTTC.

This clonotype occurred many times. This sequence joins TRBV5-1 and TRBJ2-7, with D uncertain. Germline CDR1 SGHRS, CDR2 YFSETQ. V shed 0 bases and J shed 0 bases, with 10 bases lying between them. The CDR3 sequence is 15 residues long. The CDR3 nucleotides read TGCGCCAGCAGCTTGGCCTGGCTGGACTCCTACGAGCAGTACTTC. This translates into CASSLAWLDSYEQYF.

This clonotype was seen ten or more times. The CDR3 protein is CATRTNNLNEQFF. The CDR3 nucleotides read TGTGCCACCAGGACTAACAACCTCAATGAGCAGTTCTTC. The V and J genes are TRBV12-3 or TRBV12-4 and TRBJ2-1, with a weak D call TRBD2 (6 bases). V lost 10 bases and J 6 bases, leaving 16 bases between the germline ends. The CDR3 consists of 13 residues.

The chain recombines TRBV7-2 with TRBJ2-2; 7 nucleotides agree with TRBD2. Germline V gene lookup returns CDR1 SGHTA and CDR2 FQGNSA. The CDR3 totals 15 residues. With V trimmed by 3 bases and J by 7 bases, 8 bases remained unmatched. The CDR3 loop is CASSLRAGERGELFF. In DNA form, the CDR3 reads TGTGCCAGCAGCTTGAGGGCGGGGGAGCGCGGGGAGCTGTTTTTT.

The table lists this clonotype with many counts. The chain combines TRBV7-8 with TRBJ1-6, with TRBD1 matching 9 bases. The CDR3 runs to 17 residues. V dropped 5 bases and J dropped 2; count of bases not matched to a gene: 7. The germline gives CDR1 SGHVS, CDR2 FQNEAQ. The CDR3 DNA reads TGTGCCAGCAGCCCTCGGACAGGGGCAACCTATAATTCACCCCTCCACTTT. Amino acids: CASSPRTGATYNSPLHF.

This clonotype was seen many times. V and J are TRBV5-1 and TRBJ1-3; D might be TRBD1 (6 bases). The germline gives CDR1 SGHRS, CDR2 YFSETQ. V lost 0 bases and J lost 7, with 17 bases in between. This CDR3 has 16 residues. The CDR3 spells CASSLDAGTTANTIYF. DNA of the CDR3: TGCGCCAGCAGCTTGGACGCAGGGACAACGGCGAACACCATATATTTT.

This clonotype was counted at least ten times. This chain links TRBV7-6 with TRBJ2-1; unclear D gene. Germline V CDR1 and CDR2: SGHVS, FNYEAQ. The CDR3 covers 15 residues. V lost 1 base and J lost 2, with 9 bases in between. The DNA of the CDR3 is TGTGCCAGCAGCTTAGATTCTTTCACCTACAATGAGCAGTTCTTC. Translating it yields CASSLDSFTYNEQFF.

In its sample, this clonotype was seen many times. The rearrangement uses TRBV4-3 and TRBJ1-5; D gene uncertain. This CDR3 contains 15 residues. Germline V CDR1 and CDR2: LGHNA, YSLEER. The V gene lost 0 bases and the J gene lost 3 bases, with 9 bases spanning the gap. This chain's CDR3 is CASSQDGLLNQPQHF. The CDR3 coding sequence is TGCGCCAGCAGCCAAGATGGGCTACTCAATCAGCCCCAGCATTTT.

This clonotype was detected many times. This chain joins TRBV11-2 and TRBJ1-3, with D tentatively TRBD1 (6 bases). Germline loops: CDR1 SGHAT, CDR2 FQNNGV. This CDR3 contains 15 residues. V was shortened by 2 bases and J by 2 bases, with 10 bases between the two germline ends. CDR3 amino acids: CASSLWGGAGNTIYF. The CDR3 coding sequence is TGTGCCAGCAGCTTATGGGGGGGCGCTGGAAACACCATATATTTT.

This clonotype was found many times. The genes are TRBV6-5 and TRBJ2-7, with 7 bases identical to TRBD1. CDR3 length equals 14 residues. Per germline, CDR1 MNHEY and CDR2 SVGAGI. J lost 2 bases, V lost 0 bases, and 1 base had no gene match. The CDR3 bases are TGTGCCAGCAGTTACTCGCAGGGGGCCTACGAGCAGTACTTC. Amino acid sequence: CASSYSQGAYEQYF.

This clonotype was observed many times. This sequence joins TRBV5-1 and TRBJ2-7; 8 positions match TRBD1. Germline CDR1 reads SGHRS; CDR2 reads YFSETQ. This CDR3 region has 14 residues. Trimming cost V 3 bases and J 5 bases; bases outside gene matches: 7. Here the CDR3 DNA reads TGCGCCAGCAGCTCAACGACAGGGGCAGACGAGCAGTACTTC. This sequence encodes CASSSTTGADEQYF.

This clonotype was counted many times. The genes are TRBV5-1 and TRBJ2-3, with 8 bases aligning to TRBD2. V gave up 4 bases and J gave up 6 bases; unmatched junction bases: 10. CDR3 length equals 15 residues. Germline V gene sequence: CDR1 SGHRS, CDR2 YFSETQ. The CDR3 DNA follows: TGCGCCAGCAGCCCCAACGGGGGGGGGAGTGATACGCAGTATTTT. It encodes CASSPNGGGSDTQYF.

This clonotype was recorded many times. The V gene is TRBV7-3, the J gene TRBJ2-1; 12 bases agree with TRBD2. This CDR3 region has 17 residues. Germline V gives CDR1 SGHTA, CDR2 FQGTGA. V gave up 2 bases and J gave up 9 bases; unmatched junction bases: 11. This CDR3 reads CASSLHSGLAGTGEQFF. CDR3 bases: TGTGCCAGCAGCTTACATAGCGGACTAGCGGGGACGGGTGAGCAGTTCTTC.

In this sample, this clonotype turned up many times. The chain combines TRBV7-2 with TRBJ2-5; D not certain. Trimming cost V 4 bases and J 4 bases, with 10 bases left between them. The length of the CDR3 is 13 residues. The germline gives CDR1 SGHTA, CDR2 FQGNSA. CDR3 DNA sequence: TGTGCCAGCAGCTCCGACATCCGAGAGACCCAGTACTTC. This translates into CASSSDIRETQYF.

This clonotype was detected many times. The genes are TRBV12-3 or TRBV12-4 and TRBJ1-5, with D tentatively TRBD1 (5 bases). The CDR3 has 15 amino acids. Trimming removed 6 bases at V and 4 bases at J, with 16 bases between. This CDR3 is CASSPTVTLNQPQHF. The CDR3 DNA reads TGTGCCAGCAGCCCGACAGTAACCCTGAATCAGCCCCAGCATTTT.

This clonotype was found many times. DNA for the CDR3: TGTGCCAGCAGCTTCCACTTCCAAGAGACCCAGTACTTC. Translation gives CASSFHFQETQYF. The chain recombines TRBV7-3 with TRBJ2-5; D is uncertain. This CDR3 spans 13 amino acids. Germline loops: CDR1 SGHTA, CDR2 FQGTGA. Deletions cut 3 bases from V and 1 base from J, with 6 bases between.

This clonotype was recorded many times. V gene TRBV4-2 combines with J gene TRBJ2-3, with D possibly TRBD1 on 5 matching bases. V dropped 4 bases and J dropped 3 bases, with 17 bases sitting between them. From germline, CDR1 is LGHNA and CDR2 YNFKEQ. The CDR3 runs 16 residues. This chain's CDR3 is CASSPGAPFGTDTQYF. The CDR3 DNA reads as TGTGCCAGCAGCCCTGGGGCCCCTTTCGGGACAGATACGCAGTATTTT.

This clonotype appeared many times. The rearrangement joins TRBV7-2 to TRBJ2-1, with 8 bases identical to TRBD2. The CDR3 loop spans 14 amino acids. V dropped 4 bases and J dropped 9; count of bases not matched to a gene: 8. Germline CDR1 reads SGHTA; CDR2 reads FQGNSA. The CDR3 coding sequence is TGTGCCAGCAGCTCCGGGACTAGGGGACTTGAGCAGTTCTTC. It is translated as CASSSGTRGLEQFF.

This clonotype has at least ten counts. The chain employs TRBV5-1 and TRBJ2-5; TRBD1 aligns across 7 bases. V was clipped by 2 bases and J by 2 bases; unmatched bases: 3. Germline V gene lookup returns CDR1 SGHRS and CDR2 YFSETQ. The CDR3 runs to 14 residues. The CDR3 sequence is CASSFGTVQETQYF. The DNA of the CDR3 is TGCGCCAGCAGCTTTGGGACAGTGCAAGAGACCCAGTACTTC.

The sample holds many counts of this clonotype. The V gene is TRBV5-4, the J gene TRBJ2-3, with D hard to call. Germline V gene sequence: CDR1 SGHNT, CDR2 YYREEE (reference sequence). V lost 4 bases, J lost 3 bases, and 6 bases lay in between. CDR3 length: 12 amino acids. The CDR3 nucleotides read TGTGCCAGCAGCCTTGTGACAGATACGCAGTATTTT. It encodes CASSLVTDTQYF.

This clonotype was recorded a few times. This chain uses TRBV5-1 with TRBJ1-2; the D is unclear. Trimming stripped 0 bases from V and 4 bases from J, with 16 bases between. The CDR3 is made up of 16 amino acids. CDR1 is SGHRS, CDR2 YFSETQ, per germline. This chain's CDR3 is CASSLGHEGIGYGYTF. In DNA form, the CDR3 reads TGCGCCAGCAGCTTGGGGCACGAGGGAATAGGCTATGGCTACACCTTC.

This clonotype occurred a few times. J is TRBJ1-6 and V is TRBV20-1, with D tentatively TRBD1 (5 bases). The V gene lost 3 bases and the J gene lost 10 bases, with 16 bases spanning the gap. Per germline, CDR1 DFQATT and CDR2 SNEGSKA (reference sequence). The CDR3 totals 14 residues. DNA of the CDR3: TGCAGTGCTAGTATGAGGCAGGGTAAGTCACCCCTCCACTTT. It yields the protein CSASMRQGKSPLHF.

This clonotype was seen repeatedly, ten times or more. The chain recombines TRBV6-1 with TRBJ2-1; 8 nucleotides align to TRBD2. Germline CDR1 is MNHNS and CDR2 is SASEGT. The CDR3 has 17 amino acids. Trimming at V came to 6 bases and at J to 4 bases, leaving 14 bases not matched to a gene. As DNA, the CDR3 is TGTGCCAGCAGCCCCCCGTACCGGACTAGCCAGTACAATGAGCAGTTCTTC. It encodes CASSPPYRTSQYNEQFF.

The chain uses TRBV5-1 and TRBJ2-5; D is possibly TRBD2 (5 bases). CDR3 length: 17 amino acids. The ends were cut back, 0 bases at V and 5 bases at J, with 20 bases in the middle. The germline gives CDR1 SGHRS, CDR2 YFSETQ. CDR3 sequence reads: CASSLALGSMGDETQYF. The CDR3 coding sequence is TGCGCCAGCAGCTTGGCCCTCGGTAGCATGGGAGACGAGACCCAGTACTTC. Filled out from reference TRBV5-1 and TRBJ2-5, the complete variable domain reads KAGVTQTPRYLIKTRGQQVTLSCSPISGHRSVSWYQQTPGQGLQFLFEYFSETQRNKGNFPGRFSGRQFSNSRSEMNVSTLELGDSALYLCASSLALGSMGDETQYFGPGTRLLVL.

This chain uses TRBV15 with TRBJ1-5; D is unclear. Trimming pared 0 bases from V and 3 bases from J, leaving 9 bases between. Germline V gives CDR1 LNHNV, CDR2 YYDKDF (reference sequence). The CDR3 length is 15 residues. CDR3 coding DNA: TGTGCCACCAGCAGAGAAGGAGGCAACAATCAGCCCCAGCATTTT. This encodes CATSREGGNNQPQHF.

This clonotype has a count of ten or more. The CDR3 DNA is TGTGCCAGCAGTCCCCGAAGTGGATGGCTAGAGGGCTCCTACGAGCAGTACGTC. This sequence encodes CASSPRSGWLEGSYEQYV. J is TRBJ2-7 and V is TRBV28; D possibly corresponds to TRBD2 (5 bases). Trimming removed 5 bases from V and 0 bases from J, with 23 bases in between. The CDR3 spans 18 residues. The V gene's germline CDR1 is MDHEN and CDR2 SYDVKM.